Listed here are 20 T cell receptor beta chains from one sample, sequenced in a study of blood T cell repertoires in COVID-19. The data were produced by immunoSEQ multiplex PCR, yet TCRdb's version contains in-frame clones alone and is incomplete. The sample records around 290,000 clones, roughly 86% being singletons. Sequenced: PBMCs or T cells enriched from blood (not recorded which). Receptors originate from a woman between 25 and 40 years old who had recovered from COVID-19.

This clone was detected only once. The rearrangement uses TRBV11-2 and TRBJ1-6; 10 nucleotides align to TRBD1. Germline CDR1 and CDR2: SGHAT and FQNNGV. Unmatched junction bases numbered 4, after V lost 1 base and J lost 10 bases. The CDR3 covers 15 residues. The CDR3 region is CASSLVTGGGSPLHF. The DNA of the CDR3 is TGTGCCAGCAGCTTAGTGACAGGGGGCGGGTCACCCCTCCACTTT.

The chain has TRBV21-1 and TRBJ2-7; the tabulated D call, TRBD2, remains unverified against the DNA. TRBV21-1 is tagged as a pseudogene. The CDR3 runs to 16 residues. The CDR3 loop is CASRPLPRGAGDEQYF. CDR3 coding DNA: TGTGCCAGCAGACCCCTACCTCGGGGGGCGGGTGACGAGCAGTACTTC.

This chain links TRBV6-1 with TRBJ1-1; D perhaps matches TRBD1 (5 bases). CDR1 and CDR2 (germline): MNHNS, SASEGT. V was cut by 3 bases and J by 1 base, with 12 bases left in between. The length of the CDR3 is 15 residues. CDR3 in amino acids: CASSDYLGGNTEAFF. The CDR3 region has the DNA TGTGCCAGCAGTGATTATTTGGGGGGGAACACTGAAGCTTTCTTT.

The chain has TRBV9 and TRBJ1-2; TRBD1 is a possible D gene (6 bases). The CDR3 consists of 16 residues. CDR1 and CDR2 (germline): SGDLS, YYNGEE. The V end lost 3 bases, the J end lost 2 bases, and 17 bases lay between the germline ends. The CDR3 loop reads CASSGDGDGQNYGYTF. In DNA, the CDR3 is TGTGCCAGCAGCGGGGATGGGGATGGACAGAACTATGGCTACACCTTC.

Written as DNA, the CDR3 is TGTGCCAGCAGTTACTCGAGACGGGAGAACTATGGCTACACCTTC. This translates into CASSYSRRENYGYTF. The rearrangement uses TRBV6-2 or TRBV6-3 and TRBJ1-2; D unclear. Trimming shortened V by 0 bases and J by 2 bases, and 10 bases separated the two germline ends. The CDR3 loop spans 15 amino acids. Germline V gene sequence: CDR1 MNHEY, CDR2 SVGEGT.

The CDR3 reads CASSQGGDSDTQYF. Written as DNA, the CDR3 is TGCGCCAGCAGCCAAGGGGGAGACTCAGATACGCAGTATTTT. J is TRBJ2-3 and V is TRBV4-3, with a possible D match to TRBD2 (5 bases). Germline V gene lookup returns CDR1 LGHNA and CDR2 YSLEER. Trimming stripped 1 base from V and 4 bases from J, with 9 bases between. The CDR3 spans 14 residues.

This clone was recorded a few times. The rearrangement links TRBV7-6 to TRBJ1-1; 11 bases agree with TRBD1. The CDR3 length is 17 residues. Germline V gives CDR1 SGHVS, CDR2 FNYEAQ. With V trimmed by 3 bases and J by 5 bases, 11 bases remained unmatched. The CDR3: CASSFKRGDRGDTEAFF. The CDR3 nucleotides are TGTGCCAGCAGCTTCAAGCGGGGGGACAGGGGGGATACTGAAGCTTTCTTT.

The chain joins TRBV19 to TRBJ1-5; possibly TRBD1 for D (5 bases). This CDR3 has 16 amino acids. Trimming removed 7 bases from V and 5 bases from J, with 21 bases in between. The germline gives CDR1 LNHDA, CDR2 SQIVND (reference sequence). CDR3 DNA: TGTGCCAGTATGTGGAGGGGAGGGATTATTGATCAGCCCCAGCATTTT. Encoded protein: CASMWRGGIIDQPQHF.

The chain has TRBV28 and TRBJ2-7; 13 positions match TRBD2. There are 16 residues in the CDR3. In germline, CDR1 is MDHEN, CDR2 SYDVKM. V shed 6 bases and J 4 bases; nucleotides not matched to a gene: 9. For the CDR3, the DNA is TGTGCCAGCAGGCCGCCGGGACTAGCGGGAACGTACGAGCAGTACTTC. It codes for CASRPPGLAGTYEQYF.

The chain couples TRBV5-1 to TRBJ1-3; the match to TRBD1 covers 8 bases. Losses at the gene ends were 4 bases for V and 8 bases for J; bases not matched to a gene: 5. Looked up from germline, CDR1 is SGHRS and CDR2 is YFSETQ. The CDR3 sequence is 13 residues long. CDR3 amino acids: CASSGDRGDTIYF. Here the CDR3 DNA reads TGCGCCAGCAGCGGCGACAGGGGAGACACCATATATTTT.

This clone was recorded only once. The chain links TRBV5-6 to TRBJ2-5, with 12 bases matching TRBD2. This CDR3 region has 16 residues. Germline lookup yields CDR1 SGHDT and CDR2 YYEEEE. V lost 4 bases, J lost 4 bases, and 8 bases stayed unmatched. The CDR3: CASSDLLAGGRETQYF. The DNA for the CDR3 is TGTGCCAGCAGCGACCTCCTAGCGGGAGGGCGAGAGACCCAGTACTTC.

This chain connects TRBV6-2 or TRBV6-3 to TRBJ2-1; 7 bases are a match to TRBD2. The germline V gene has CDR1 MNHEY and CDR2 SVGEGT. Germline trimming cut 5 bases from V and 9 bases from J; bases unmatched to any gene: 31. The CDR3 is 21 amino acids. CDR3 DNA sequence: TGTGCCAGCAGTAGTTCGCGTGTGAGGCTAGCGGAAATATATTCACCGGGTGAGCAGTTCTTC. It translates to CASSSSRVRLAEIYSPGEQFF.

The CDR3 DNA sequence: TGTGCCAGCAGCTTCTCCAGGGGAAGCTATGGCTACACCTTC. Amino acids: CASSFSRGSYGYTF. The chain recombines TRBV5-4 with TRBJ1-2, with D possibly matching TRBD1 (6 bases). Germline-derived CDR1 and CDR2 are SGHNT and YYREEE (reference sequence). V lost 2 bases and J lost 4, with 12 bases in between. The CDR3 is 14 amino acids.

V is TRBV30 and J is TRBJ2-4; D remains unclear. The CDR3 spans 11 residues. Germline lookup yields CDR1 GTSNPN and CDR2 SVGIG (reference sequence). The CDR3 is CAILAKNIQYF. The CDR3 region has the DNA TGTGCAATATTAGCCAAAAACATTCAGTACTTC.

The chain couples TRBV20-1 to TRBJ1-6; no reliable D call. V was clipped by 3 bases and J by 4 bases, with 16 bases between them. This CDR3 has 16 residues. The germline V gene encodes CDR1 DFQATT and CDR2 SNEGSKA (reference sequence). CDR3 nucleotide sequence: TGCAGTGCTAGTTCCCCCCTTCTAGAGTATAATTCACCCCTCCACTTT. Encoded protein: CSASSPLLEYNSPLHF.

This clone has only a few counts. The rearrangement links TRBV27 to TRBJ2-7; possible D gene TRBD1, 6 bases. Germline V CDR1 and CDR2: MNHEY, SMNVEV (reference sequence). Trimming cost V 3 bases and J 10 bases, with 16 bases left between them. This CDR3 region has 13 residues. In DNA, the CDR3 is TGTGCCAGCAGTTTCCGCCAAGGGACACGACAGTACTTC. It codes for CASSFRQGTRQYF.

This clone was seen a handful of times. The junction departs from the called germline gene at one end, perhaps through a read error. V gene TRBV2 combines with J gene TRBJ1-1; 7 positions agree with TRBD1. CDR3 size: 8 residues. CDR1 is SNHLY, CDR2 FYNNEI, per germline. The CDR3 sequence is CASLGQLF. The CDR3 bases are TGTGCCAGCCTGGGACAGCTGTTT.

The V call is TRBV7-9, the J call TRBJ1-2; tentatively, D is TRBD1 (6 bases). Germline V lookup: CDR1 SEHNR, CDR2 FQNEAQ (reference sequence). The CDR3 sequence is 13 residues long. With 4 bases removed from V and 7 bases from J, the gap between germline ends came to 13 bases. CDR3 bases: TGTGCCAGCAGCTACCGGGACATTTTTGGCTACACCTTC. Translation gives CASSYRDIFGYTF.

The CDR3 is CASSDDRWGLRGYTF. In DNA form, the CDR3 reads TGTGCCAGCAGTGACGACAGATGGGGTTTAAGGGGCTACACCTTC. The chain recombines TRBV6-1 with TRBJ1-2; maybe TRBD1 (5 bases). V dropped 3 bases and J dropped 8 bases, with 19 bases sitting between them. CDR3 length: 15 amino acids. The germline V gene has CDR1 MNHNS and CDR2 SASEGT.

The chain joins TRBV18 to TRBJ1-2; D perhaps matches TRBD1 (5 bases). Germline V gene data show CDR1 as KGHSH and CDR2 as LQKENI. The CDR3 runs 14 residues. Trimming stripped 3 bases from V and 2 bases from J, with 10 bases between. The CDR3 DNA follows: TGTGCCAGCTCACCCACAGGACTAAACTATGGCTACACCTTC. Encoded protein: CASSPTGLNYGYTF.